Below, one TCR beta chain is given with its context. This entry belongs to a study of monozygotic twins with cystic fibrosis. Trimming cost V 3 bases and J 6 bases; bases outside gene matches: 11. This CDR3 is built from 16 residues. The germline gives CDR1 SGHRS, CDR2 YFSETQ. The data were produced by immunoSEQ multiplex PCR, yet TCRdb's version contains in-frame clones alone and is incomplete. The data contain 15,000 to 20,000 clones, around 96% of them singletons. This clonotype originated in a girl aged 2-10 years with cystic fibrosis. Sequencing used blood. The V call is TRBV5-1, the J call TRBJ2-3; 9 bases are shared with TRBD1. The CDR3: CASSSGQGPGVDTQYF. Here the CDR3 DNA reads TGCGCCAGCAGCTCAGGACAGGGGCCGGGGGTGGATACGCAGTATTTT.